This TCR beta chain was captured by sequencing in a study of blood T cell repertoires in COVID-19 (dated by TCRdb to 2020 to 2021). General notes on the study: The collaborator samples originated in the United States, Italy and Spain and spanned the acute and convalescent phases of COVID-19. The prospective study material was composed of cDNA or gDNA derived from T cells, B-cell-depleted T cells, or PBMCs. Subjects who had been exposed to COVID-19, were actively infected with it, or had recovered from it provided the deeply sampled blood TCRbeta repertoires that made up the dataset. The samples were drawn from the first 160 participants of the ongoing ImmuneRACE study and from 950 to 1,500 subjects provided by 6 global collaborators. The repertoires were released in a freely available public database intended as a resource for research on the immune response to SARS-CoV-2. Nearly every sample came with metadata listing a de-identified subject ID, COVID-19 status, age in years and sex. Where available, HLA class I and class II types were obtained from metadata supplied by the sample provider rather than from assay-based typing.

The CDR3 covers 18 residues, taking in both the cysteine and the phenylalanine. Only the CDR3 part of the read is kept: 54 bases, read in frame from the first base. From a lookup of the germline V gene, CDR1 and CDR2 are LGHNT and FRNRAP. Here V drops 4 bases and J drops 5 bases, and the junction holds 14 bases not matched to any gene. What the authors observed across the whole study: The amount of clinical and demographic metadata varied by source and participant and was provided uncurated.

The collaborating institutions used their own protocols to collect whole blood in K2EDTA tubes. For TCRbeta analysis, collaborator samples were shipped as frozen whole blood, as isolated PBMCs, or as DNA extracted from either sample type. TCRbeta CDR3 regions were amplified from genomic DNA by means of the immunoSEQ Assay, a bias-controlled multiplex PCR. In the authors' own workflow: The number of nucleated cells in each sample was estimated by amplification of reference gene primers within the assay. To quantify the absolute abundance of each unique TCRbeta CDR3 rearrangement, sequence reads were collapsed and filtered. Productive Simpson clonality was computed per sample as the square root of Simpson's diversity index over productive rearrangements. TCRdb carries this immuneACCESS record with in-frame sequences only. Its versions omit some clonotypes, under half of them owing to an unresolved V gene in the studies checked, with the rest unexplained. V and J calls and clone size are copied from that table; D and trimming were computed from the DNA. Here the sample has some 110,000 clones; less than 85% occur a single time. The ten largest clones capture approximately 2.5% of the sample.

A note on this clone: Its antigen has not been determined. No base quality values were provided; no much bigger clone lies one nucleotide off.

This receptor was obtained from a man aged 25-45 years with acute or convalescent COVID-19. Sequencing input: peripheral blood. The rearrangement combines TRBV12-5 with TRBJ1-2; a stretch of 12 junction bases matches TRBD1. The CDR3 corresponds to CASGSYLTRDRGRYGYTF. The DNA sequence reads TGTGCTAGTGGTTCCTACCTGACCCGGGACAGGGGGCGATATGGCTACACCTTC.